These 13 T cell receptor beta chains share one sample of origin, sequenced in a study of T cell clonotyping in hematopoietic cell transplantation. The data were produced by immunoSEQ multiplex PCR, yet TCRdb's version contains in-frame clones alone and is incomplete. The table includes 30,000 to 40,000 clones, roughly 96% detected once. Stated time point: recipient sample about 28 days before transplant, after cytoreduction. Sequenced here: peripheral blood mononuclear cells, sampled before stem cell transplant. The source of these receptors is a man in his forties with chronic myeloid leukemia. Some clones in this sample may be carry-over from other donors' samples.

The V gene is TRBV5-5, the J gene TRBJ1-6; 9 bases match TRBD1. With V trimmed by 4 bases and J by 8 bases, 4 bases remained unmatched. The CDR3 runs 14 residues. Germline V CDR1 and CDR2: SGHKS, YYEKEE (reference sequence). The CDR3 spells CASSRDRDDSPLHF. The CDR3 DNA follows: TGTGCCAGCAGCCGGGACAGGGACGATTCACCCCTCCACTTT.

This clone came up once. The rearrangement joins TRBV5-1 to TRBJ2-5; 7 nucleotides match TRBD2. The germline V gene encodes CDR1 SGHRS and CDR2 YFSETQ. With V trimmed by 4 bases and J by 3 bases, 6 bases remained unmatched. The CDR3 sequence is 14 residues long. The CDR3 protein is CASSPRGGEETQYF. The CDR3 DNA follows: TGCGCCAGCAGCCCCCGGGGAGGGGAAGAGACCCAGTACTTC.

V is TRBV7-2 and J is TRBJ2-3; TRBD2 is a possible D gene (6 bases). Germline V CDR1 and CDR2: SGHTA, FQGNSA. CDR3 length: 16 amino acids. V was cut by 0 bases and J by 5 bases, with 15 bases left in between. As DNA, the CDR3 is TGTGCCAGCAGCTTAGCGCAGAGCGCGGGGATAGATACGCAGTATTTT. Protein: CASSLAQSAGIDTQYF.

The chain recombines TRBV7-2 with TRBJ2-1; weak D call: TRBD1 (6 bases). The germline V and J ends were trimmed by 2 bases and 13 bases, with 15 bases remaining between them. The V gene's germline CDR1 is SGHTA and CDR2 FQGNSA. This CDR3 is 13 amino acids long. The CDR3 sequence: CASSLSAGEEQFF. CDR3 bases: TGTGCCAGCAGCTTATCGGCAGGGGAAGAACAGTTCTTC.

The V and J genes are TRBV5-6 and TRBJ1-4; no firm D call. Germline V gene lookup returns CDR1 SGHDT and CDR2 YYEEEE. The CDR3 consists of 15 residues. Between the trimmed V and J ends, which lost 3 bases and 7 bases, there was a span of 16 bases. CDR3 amino acids: CASSSLGGQVEKLFF. CDR3 nucleotides: TGTGCCAGCAGCTCGTTAGGAGGGCAGGTTGAAAAACTGTTTTTT. The variable domain in full, with the rest retrieved from reference TRBV5-6 and TRBJ1-4, is DAGVTQSPTHLIKTRGQQVTLRCSPKSGHDTVSWYQQALGQGPQFIFQYYEEEERQRGNFPDRFSGHQFPNYSSELNVNALLLGDSALYLCASSSLGGQVEKLFFGSGTQLSVL.

The V and J genes are TRBV19 and TRBJ1-2; 7 positions agree with TRBD1. Germline lookup yields CDR1 LNHDA and CDR2 SQIVND (reference sequence). The CDR3 totals 14 residues. J lost 4 bases, V lost 5 bases, and 7 bases had no gene match. For the CDR3, the DNA is TGTGCCAGTAGTCTCATCCAGGGGGTCTATGGCTACACCTTC. This translates into CASSLIQGVYGYTF.

J is TRBJ1-1 and V is TRBV28; D perhaps matches TRBD1 (5 bases). V lost 7 bases to trimming and J lost 0 bases, with 18 bases between them. The germline CDR1 and CDR2 sequences are MDHEN and SYDVKM. The CDR3 runs 16 residues. The CDR3 loop reads CASIPLGAGLNTEAFF. The CDR3 DNA is TGTGCCAGCATCCCCCTAGGGGCGGGGTTGAACACTGAAGCTTTCTTT.

The chain joins TRBV28 to TRBJ2-7; maybe TRBD1 (5 bases). V lost 6 bases and J lost 8, with 14 bases in between. Germline V gene sequence: CDR1 MDHEN, CDR2 SYDVKM. This CDR3 contains 12 residues. CDR3 nucleotides: TGTGCCAGCAGCCCCGGACATAACAAGCAGTACTTC. Its translation is CASSPGHNKQYF.

The chain links TRBV7-3 to TRBJ2-7; 11 nucleotides align to TRBD1. The CDR3 covers 14 residues. Germline-derived CDR1 and CDR2 are SGHTA and FQGTGA. Losses at the gene ends were 6 bases for V and 4 bases for J; bases not matched to a gene: 5. CDR3 loop: CASSSGTGGYEQYF. Here the CDR3 DNA reads TGTGCCAGCAGTTCTGGGACAGGGGGTTACGAGCAGTACTTC.

This clone was found once. The chain couples TRBV5-1 to TRBJ1-1; 10 bases agree with TRBD1. Germline CDR1 is SGHRS and CDR2 is YFSETQ. Germline trimming cut 3 bases from V and 1 base from J; bases unmatched to any gene: 0. The CDR3 extends over 14 amino acids. The CDR3 coding sequence is TGCGCCAGCAGCTGGGACAGGGGGAACACTGAAGCTTTCTTT. Residues: CASSWDRGNTEAFF.

This chain connects TRBV4-3 to TRBJ2-3, with 10 bases fitting TRBD1. J lost 3 bases, V lost 0 bases, and 3 bases had no gene match. Germline values: CDR1 LGHNA, CDR2 YSLEER. The length of the CDR3 is 16 residues. Written as DNA, the CDR3 is TGCGCCAGCAGCCAAGACGACAGGGGGCTTACAGATACGCAGTATTTT. It codes for CASSQDDRGLTDTQYF.

The chain uses TRBV7-2 and TRBJ2-5, with 7 bases that match TRBD1. Germline CDR1 is SGHTA and CDR2 is FQGNSA. With V trimmed by 7 bases and J by 3 bases, 11 bases remained unmatched. CDR3 length equals 15 residues. CDR3 sequence reads: CASTSAAGTEETQYF. As DNA, the CDR3 is TGTGCCAGCACCTCCGCCGCCGGGACAGAAGAGACCCAGTACTTC.

This sequence joins TRBV4-3 and TRBJ2-2; D is unclear. The CDR3 spans 14 residues. CDR1 is LGHNA and CDR2 is YSLEER in the germline V gene. V shed 0 bases and J shed 3 bases, with 5 bases lying between them. This CDR3 is CASSQDLHTGELFF. DNA of the CDR3: TGCGCCAGCAGCCAAGATTTGCACACCGGGGAGCTGTTTTTT.